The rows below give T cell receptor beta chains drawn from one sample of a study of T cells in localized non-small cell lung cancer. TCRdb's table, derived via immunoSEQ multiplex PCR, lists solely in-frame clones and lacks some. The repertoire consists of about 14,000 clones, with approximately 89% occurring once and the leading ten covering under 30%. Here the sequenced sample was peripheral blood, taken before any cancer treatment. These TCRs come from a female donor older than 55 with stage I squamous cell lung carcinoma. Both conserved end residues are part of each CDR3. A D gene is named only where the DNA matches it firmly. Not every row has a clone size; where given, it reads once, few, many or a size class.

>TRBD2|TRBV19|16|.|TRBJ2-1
CASSISPGLAYNEQFF
TGTGCCAGTAGTATTTCGCCGGGACTAGCTTACAATGAGCAGTTCTTC
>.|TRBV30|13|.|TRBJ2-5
CAWSVRDMETQYF
TGTGCCTGGAGTGTACGGGACATGGAGACCCAGTACTTC
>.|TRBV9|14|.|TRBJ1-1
CASSVVPMNTEAFF
TGTGCCAGCAGCGTAGTCCCAATGAACACTGAAGCTTTCTTT
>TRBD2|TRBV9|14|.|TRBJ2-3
CASSAAGGRDTQYF
TGTGCCAGCAGCGCAGCGGGGGGAAGGGATACGCAGTATTTT
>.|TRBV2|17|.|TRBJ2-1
CASTSRRTASSYNEQFF
TGTGCCAGCACCTCACGCCGGACAGCGAGCTCCTACAATGAGCAGTTCTTC
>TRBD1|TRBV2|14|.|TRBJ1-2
CASSVQGQGYGYTF
TGTGCCAGCAGTGTTCAAGGACAGGGGTACGGCTACACCTTC
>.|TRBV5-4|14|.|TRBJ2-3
CASSFEGGGDTQYF
TGTGCCAGCAGCTTTGAGGGGGGTGGGGATACGCAGTATTTT
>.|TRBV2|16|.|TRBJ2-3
CASSDGAGLGTDTQYF
TGTGCCAGCAGTGATGGGGCGGGGTTGGGCACAGATACGCAGTATTTT
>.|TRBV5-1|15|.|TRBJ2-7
CASSFGGAESYEQYF
TGCGCCAGCAGCTTCGGCGGGGCGGAGTCCTACGAGCAGTACTTC
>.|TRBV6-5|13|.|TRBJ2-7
CASASPPLYEQYF
TGTGCCAGCGCTAGCCCCCCTCTCTACGAGCAGTACTTC
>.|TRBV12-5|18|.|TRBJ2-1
CASGLPTGDRDHYNEQFF
TGTGCTAGTGGTTTGCCCACAGGCGATAGGGACCACTACAATGAGCAGTTCTTC
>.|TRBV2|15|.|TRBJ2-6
CASSDFGAGANVLTF
TGTGCCAGCAGTGATTTCGGGGCTGGGGCCAACGTCCTGACTTTC
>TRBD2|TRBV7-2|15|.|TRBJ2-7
CASSQWTSGRAGQYF
TGTGCCAGCAGCCAATGGACTAGCGGGAGGGCCGGGCAGTACTTC
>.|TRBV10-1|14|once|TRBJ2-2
CASRARDGTGELFF
TGCGCCAGCAGAGCCAGGGATGGAACCGGGGAGCTGTTTTTT
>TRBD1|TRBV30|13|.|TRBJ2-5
CAWSRTGGETQYF
TGTGCCTGGAGTCGAACAGGGGGTGAGACCCAGTACTTC
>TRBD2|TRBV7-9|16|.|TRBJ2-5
CASSLGRTSGSLTQYF
TGTGCCAGCAGCTTAGGCCGGACTAGCGGGAGTTTGACCCAGTACTTC
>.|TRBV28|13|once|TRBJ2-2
CASDGTNTGELFF
TGTGCCAGCGACGGGACGAACACCGGGGAGCTGTTTTTT